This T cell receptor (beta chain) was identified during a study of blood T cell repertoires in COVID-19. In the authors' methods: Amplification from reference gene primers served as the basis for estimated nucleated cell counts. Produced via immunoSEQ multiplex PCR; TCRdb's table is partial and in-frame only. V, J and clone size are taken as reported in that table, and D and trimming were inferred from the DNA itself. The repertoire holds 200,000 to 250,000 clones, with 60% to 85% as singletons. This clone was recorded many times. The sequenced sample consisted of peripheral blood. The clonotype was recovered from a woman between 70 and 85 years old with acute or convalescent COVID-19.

Here the CDR3 reads CASSQDYRNTEAFF. The CDR3, as DNA: TGTGCCAGCAGCCAAGATTACAGGAACACTGAAGCTTTCTTT. The chain is built from TRBV3-1 (or the pseudogene TRBV3-2) and TRBJ1-1; D ambiguous. Germline CDR1 is LGHDT and CDR2 is YNNKEL (reference sequence). The CDR3 contains 14 residues. V was cut by 0 bases and J by 1 base, with 6 bases left in between.